This T cell receptor beta chain was captured by sequencing in a study of T cell repertoires in cytomegalovirus infection. TCRdb recomputed calls from the reads with MiXCR, one row per CDR3 protein. This table has hundreds of thousands of distinct CDR3 sequences, 20% to 30% appearing once. With 4 bases removed from V and 0 bases from J, the gap between germline ends came to 25 bases. The CDR3 totals 20 residues. Sequenced sample: CD8+ T cells from PBMCs. The sequence came from a human donor in good health (CMV status not recorded). Some clones in this sample may be carry-over from other donors' samples. This chain joins TRBV23-1 and TRBJ1-5; D gene uncertain. TRBV23-1 is given ORF status, its function remaining uncertain. The DNA for the CDR3 is TGCGCCAGCAGTCGGAAACGAACAGAGTGCGTCGATATTAGCAATCAGCCCCAGCATTTT. Translation: CASSRKRTECVDISNQPQHF.